Each of the 3 T cell receptor beta chains below was sequenced from the same sample in a study of CD8 T cells in Susac syndrome. Roughly 0.45 to 1 ug RNA was reverse transcribed with random hexamers. A single record per CDR3 protein comes from TCRdb applying MiXCR to the immunoSEQ multiplex PCR reads. This sample carries 100,000 to 150,000 distinct CDR3 sequences, more than 90% of them seen once, and the ten largest clones take roughly 0.12%. Material for sequencing was CD4+ T cells from PBMCs. All receptors derive from a human donor in good health.

This clonotype was detected only once. V is TRBV7-9 and J is TRBJ2-2; TRBD1 matches at 7 bases. The germline V gene has CDR1 SEHNR and CDR2 FQNEAQ (reference sequence). The CDR3 sequence is 15 residues long. V lost 6 bases and J lost 5; bases outside the gene matches: 9. The CDR3, as DNA: TGTGCCAGCAGGATACGGACAGGATCGACCGGGGAGCTGTTTTTT. It is translated as CASRIRTGSTGELFF.

This chain joins TRBV19 and TRBJ2-2; D is possibly TRBD1 (5 bases). Deletions cut 6 bases from V and 0 bases from J, with 11 bases between. CDR1 and CDR2 (germline): LNHDA, SQIVND (reference sequence). The CDR3 runs 15 residues. The chain's CDR3 is CASSGQVANTGELFF. CDR3 coding DNA: TGTGCCAGTAGCGGACAAGTGGCGAACACCGGGGAGCTGTTTTTT.

The V gene is TRBV25-1, the J gene TRBJ2-7, with 8 bases matching TRBD2. CDR3 length: 12 residues. The V gene end was trimmed by 7 bases and the J gene end by 6 bases; junction bases not matched to a gene: 5. Germline CDR1 and CDR2: MGHDK and SYGVNS. The CDR3 DNA follows: TGTGCCAGCATCCACGCGGGGGGCGAGCAGTACTTC. This gives the protein CASIHAGGEQYF.